This TCR beta chain is drawn from a study of T cell clonotyping in hematopoietic cell transplantation. Findings and limits, study-wide: CD4 and CD8 repertoire contributions could not be separated without sorting.

Germline V gene lookup returns CDR1 GTSNPN and CDR2 SVGIG (reference sequence). V was pared by 0 bases and J by 8 bases, with 7 bases between. This CDR3 spans 12 amino acids. The method was immunoSEQ multiplex PCR; TCRdb's version includes in-frame clones alone and lacks a portion of them. The data show some 30,000 clones, around 80% seen once. Time point denoted: recipient sample about 28 days before transplant, after cytoreduction. This clone was seen just once. Its antigen is undetermined. Other DNA sequences from this sample encode an identical CDR3 as well. Here the sequenced sample was peripheral blood mononuclear cells, taken before stem cell transplant. The TCR sequence derives from a woman in her twenties or thirties with chronic myeloid leukemia. Some clones in this sample may be carry-over from other donors' samples. The J gene is TRBJ1-4, the V gene TRBV30, with D hard to call. Written as DNA, the CDR3 is TGTGCCTGGAGTGTACTCGGCGAAAAACTGTTTTTT. This encodes CAWSVLGEKLFF.